This T cell receptor (beta chain) was identified during a study of OX40 agonist ivuxolimab in advanced cancers. The overall study: Every 2 weeks, patients received ivuxolimab intravenously, dosed at 0.01 to 10 mg/kg.

Germline-derived CDR1 and CDR2 are LNHDA and SQIVND (reference sequence). The V and J ends lost 4 bases and 5 bases respectively, with 8 bases between them. The CDR3 runs to 13 residues. TCRdb keeps only in-frame clones here, not all; method: immunoSEQ multiplex PCR. The sample has 100,000 or so clones; around 86% are singletons. Sequences were derived from CD4+ or CD8+ T cells sorted from blood, sampled in a trial of the OX40 agonist ivuxolimab. This receptor was identified in an adult with an advanced solid tumor such as melanoma, head and neck, liver or kidney cancer. This sequence joins TRBV19 and TRBJ2-2; D ambiguous. The CDR3 spells CASSTSATGELFF. The DNA of the CDR3 is TGTGCCAGTAGTACTTCTGCGACCGGGGAGCTGTTTTTT.